This T cell receptor (beta chain) was recorded in a study of cytomegalovirus exposure and HLA in healthy donors. Whole-study results and caveats: Some TCR beta chains (more than 150 of them) were listed as cytomegalovirus-associated. According to reports, the classifier identified cytomegalovirus status with high specificity and sensitivity. What was likely a sequencing artifact was a cluster of highly shared sequence variants.

It was healthy bone marrow donors who served as donors. With regard to this clone: Antigen: not known.

Primers included in the PCR were 60 Vbeta and 13 Jbeta primers. Clones were read by immunoSEQ multiplex PCR, and TCRdb kept only the in-frame ones, dropping some. In the table there are around 130,000 clones, roughly three quarters of which are singletons. This CDR3 region has 15 residues. The sample was PBMCs. The chain joins TRBV21-1 to TRBJ1-3; TRBD1, the D gene given by the table, was not confirmed from the DNA. TRBV21-1 is an annotated pseudogene. The sequence was collected from a man younger than 35 in good health and CMV-seronegative. CDR3 protein: CASSKALSSGNTIYF. CDR3 bases: TGTGCCAGCAGCAAAGCTCTCAGTTCTGGAAACACCATATATTTT.